These T cell receptor beta chains were read from a single sample in a study of human T cells and chemical hapten exposure. TCRdb re-called the RACE reads with MiXCR, one entry per CDR3 protein. The table has fewer than 500,000 distinct CDR3 sequences, 4.8% seen once; the top ten hold 2% to 2.5%. This specimen consisted of whole blood, obtained in connection with sensitization to the hapten diphenylcyclopropenone (DPC). All receptors come from a woman aged 45-65 years with alopecia areata. Some clones in this sample may be carry-over from other donors' samples. Each CDR3 is given with its conserved first and last residue.

cdr3_aa: CASSRGPIETQYF; v_call: TRBV3-1; cdr3_length: 13; j_call: TRBJ2-5
cdr3_aa: CASSIGYSNQPQHF; v_call: TRBV6-5; cdr3_length: 14; j_call: TRBJ1-5
cdr3_aa: CASSLAQGGGTEAFF; v_call: TRBV5-1; cdr3_length: 15; j_call: TRBJ1-1
cdr3_aa: CAMLAIQETQYF; v_call: TRBV30; cdr3_length: 12; j_call: TRBJ2-5
cdr3_aa: CASSSLLGTSGMKLFF; v_call: TRBV11-2; cdr3_length: 16; j_call: TRBJ2-2
cdr3_aa: CAITTGGSTEAFF; v_call: TRBV10-3; cdr3_length: 13; j_call: TRBJ1-1
cdr3_aa: CASRVDRSGVGQFF; v_call: TRBV7-2; cdr3_length: 14; j_call: TRBJ2-1
cdr3_aa: CASSEHGSNTEAFF; v_call: TRBV10-1; cdr3_length: 14; j_call: TRBJ1-1
cdr3_aa: CASSSTRGYNEQFF; v_call: TRBV11-2; cdr3_length: 14; j_call: TRBJ2-1
cdr3_aa: CASKLAGGTEAFF; v_call: TRBV7-9; cdr3_length: 13; j_call: TRBJ1-1
cdr3_aa: CSAVGTSTDTQYF; v_call: TRBV20-1; cdr3_length: 13; j_call: TRBJ2-3
cdr3_aa: CASSLGRTNPYEQYF; v_call: TRBV28; cdr3_length: 15; j_call: TRBJ2-7
cdr3_aa: CAIGTPQGNEQFF; v_call: TRBV10-3; cdr3_length: 13; j_call: TRBJ2-1
cdr3_aa: CASSPRLPLTTDTQYF; v_call: TRBV11-2; cdr3_length: 16; j_call: TRBJ2-3
cdr3_aa: CASSLDRTKLFF; v_call: TRBV6-5; cdr3_length: 12; j_call: TRBJ1-4
cdr3_aa: CASSVDSNEKLFF; v_call: TRBV9; cdr3_length: 13; j_call: TRBJ1-4
cdr3_aa: CATSGWGTSATSSYNEQFF; v_call: TRBV24-1; cdr3_length: 19; j_call: TRBJ2-1
cdr3_aa: CASSPQGDEQYF; v_call: TRBV4-2; cdr3_length: 12; j_call: TRBJ2-7
cdr3_aa: CASSTIRLAGTQETQYF; v_call: TRBV21-1; cdr3_length: 17; j_call: TRBJ2-5
cdr3_aa: CASSPAYDQPQHF; v_call: TRBV7-9; cdr3_length: 13; j_call: TRBJ1-5
cdr3_aa: CASSPSLGQLNTEAFF; v_call: TRBV3-1; cdr3_length: 16; j_call: TRBJ1-1
cdr3_aa: CASSPLAGNRNEQFF; v_call: TRBV12-3/TRBV12-4; cdr3_length: 15; j_call: TRBJ2-1
cdr3_aa: CASSSDRGPNTEAFF; v_call: TRBV5-6; cdr3_length: 15; j_call: TRBJ1-1
cdr3_aa: CASSSPGQGASGNTIYF; v_call: TRBV12-3/TRBV12-4; cdr3_length: 17; j_call: TRBJ1-3
cdr3_aa: CASSGTGQFF; v_call: TRBV2; cdr3_length: 10; j_call: TRBJ2-1
cdr3_aa: CSARDGLADTQYF; v_call: TRBV20-1; cdr3_length: 13; j_call: TRBJ2-3
cdr3_aa: CASSARTEAFF; v_call: TRBV18; cdr3_length: 11; j_call: TRBJ1-1
cdr3_aa: CASSLGGGLDGELFF; v_call: TRBV27; cdr3_length: 15; j_call: TRBJ2-2
cdr3_aa: CSARAARAGSPLHF; v_call: TRBV20-1; cdr3_length: 14; j_call: TRBJ1-6
cdr3_aa: CSARGQGGTEAFF; v_call: TRBV20-1; cdr3_length: 13; j_call: TRBJ1-1
cdr3_aa: CSARRTGASYEQYF; v_call: TRBV20-1; cdr3_length: 14; j_call: TRBJ2-7
cdr3_aa: CASSFWREGYEQFF; v_call: TRBV28; cdr3_length: 14; j_call: TRBJ2-1
cdr3_aa: CASSKTTGGGETQYF; v_call: TRBV5-4; cdr3_length: 15; j_call: TRBJ2-5
cdr3_aa: CASRETSYEQYF; v_call: TRBV6-6; cdr3_length: 12; j_call: TRBJ2-7
cdr3_aa: CAWKREPGTGELFF; v_call: TRBV30; cdr3_length: 14; j_call: TRBJ2-2
cdr3_aa: CATSRQLNSGDGYTF; v_call: TRBV25-1; cdr3_length: 15; j_call: TRBJ1-2
cdr3_aa: CASSLGRPNEKLFF; v_call: TRBV13; cdr3_length: 14; j_call: TRBJ1-4
cdr3_aa: CSARASGLAGNEQFF; v_call: TRBV20-1; cdr3_length: 15; j_call: TRBJ2-1
cdr3_aa: CASSYGGGTEAFF; v_call: TRBV6-5; cdr3_length: 13; j_call: TRBJ1-1
cdr3_aa: CASRADYGYTF; v_call: TRBV5-1; cdr3_length: 11; j_call: TRBJ1-2
cdr3_aa: CSVDTGSNQPQHF; v_call: TRBV29-1; cdr3_length: 13; j_call: TRBJ1-5
cdr3_aa: CSAPGLDYTQYF; v_call: TRBV20-1; cdr3_length: 12; j_call: TRBJ2-3